The rows below give T cell receptor beta chains drawn from one sample of a study of blood T cell repertoires in COVID-19. The protocol was immunoSEQ multiplex PCR, while the TCRdb copy is restricted to in-frame clones and leaves out a portion. The sample includes a few hundred thousand clones, 70% to 90% seen only once; the top ten take approximately 6.6%. The sequenced sample consisted of PBMCs or T cells enriched from blood (not recorded which). The source of these receptors is a woman aged 45-65 years who had been exposed to COVID-19. CDR3s include the opening cysteine and the closing phenylalanine or tryptophan. The D gene is left open where the match is weak. Size values are once, few and many counts, or a class for expanded clones, and some rows have none.

j_call d_call clone_size v_call cdr3_nt cdr3_aa
TRBJ2-3 . once TRBV11-2 TGTGCCAGCAGGGCTTGGGGGGGCACAGATACGCAGTATTTT CASRAWGGTDTQYF
TRBJ1-1 . . TRBV23-1 TGCGCCAGCAGTCGAAACAGGGCGAACACTGAAGCTTTCTTT CASSRNRANTEAFF
TRBJ1-1 . . TRBV29-1 TGCAGCGTTGTGGGCAGAATGAACACTGAAGCTTTCTTT CSVVGRMNTEAFF
TRBJ2-2 . . TRBV6-5 TGTGCCAGCAGTTTGCGGCGGAGGGCCGGGGAGCTGTTTTTT CASSLRRRAGELFF
TRBJ2-3 . . TRBV29-1 TGCAGCGTTGTTCAGGAACCGACAGATACGCAGTATTTT CSVVQEPTDTQYF
TRBJ2-3 TRBD2 . TRBV5-1 TGCGCCAGCAGCTGGGCCGGGACTAGCGGGGGGGCCGAGGTCCCAGATACGCAGTATTTT CASSWAGTSGGAEVPDTQYF
TRBJ2-6 TRBD1 . TRBV19 TGTGCCAGTAGTCCGGCAGGGGGCGCGAGGGCTGGGGCCAACGTCCTGACTTTC CASSPAGGARAGANVLTF
TRBJ1-1 TRBD1 . TRBV15 TGTGCCACCAGCCAGGGGGACAGCCAATTGAACACTGAAGCTTTCTTT CATSQGDSQLNTEAFF
TRBJ1-4 TRBD1 . TRBV13 TGTGCCAGCAGGGTTACTACAGGGGAATATACGGGAGAAAGTGAAAAACTGTTTTTT CASRVTTGEYTGESEKLFF
TRBJ2-1 . . TRBV6-2/TRBV6-3 TGTGCCAGCAGTTATGAGCAGGCGCGCGCCTACAATGAGCAGTTCTTC CASSYEQARAYNEQFF
TRBJ1-6 . . TRBV5-1 TGCGCCAGCAGCTTGGAACAGGTGCGGGACCTCCACTTT CASSLEQVRDLHF
TRBJ1-1 TRBD1 many TRBV7-9 TGTGCCAGCAGCTTGGGGACAGGCCCTGAAGCTTTCTTT CASSLGTGPEAFF
TRBJ1-5 . . TRBV3-1/TRBV3-2 TGTGCCAGCAGCCAAGCCAGGGGCGGCAATCAGCCCCAGCATTTT CASSQARGGNQPQHF
TRBJ2-1 TRBD2 once TRBV7-9 TGTGCCAGCAGCTCCCCCCAGCGGGGGGGCCTTAGGAATGAGCAGTTCTTC CASSSPQRGGLRNEQFF
TRBJ2-3 . . TRBV1 TGCACCAGCAGCCAACGGACTAGCGGGGGGGCCTCTAACTTCAGGACGCAGTATTTT CTSSQRTSGGASNFRTQYF
TRBJ1-3 TRBD1 . TRBV2 TGTGCCAGCAGCGACAGGGCTATCTCTGGAAACACCATATATTTT CASSDRAISGNTIYF
TRBJ2-7 . . TRBV2 TGTGCCAGCAGTGGACAGTTCTACGAGCAGTACTTC CASSGQFYEQYF
TRBJ1-1 . . TRBV12-3/TRBV12-4 TGTGCCAGCAGTTTATTTCAGAACACTGAAGCTTTCTTT CASSLFQNTEAFF
TRBJ1-3 . . TRBV7-2 TGTGCCAGCAGCTTGGGAGGATCCTCTGGAAACACCATATATTTT CASSLGGSSGNTIYF
TRBJ1-6 . . TRBV3-1/TRBV3-2 TGTGCCAGCAGCCAAGGTAGCCATAATTCACCCCTCCACTTT CASSQGSHNSPLHF
TRBJ1-3 TRBD1 once TRBV5-1 TGCGCCAGCAGCCTTAGAGGGGGACAGGCACGAAACACCATATATTTT CASSLRGGQARNTIYF
TRBJ2-3 . . TRBV5-6 TGTGCCAGCAGCTTGGGGCTTGGCACAGATACGCAGTATTTT CASSLGLGTDTQYF
TRBJ2-1 TRBD1 once TRBV7-3 TGTGCCAGCAGCCATAACCCCGGACAGGGTAGGAATGAGCAGTTCTTC CASSHNPGQGRNEQFF
TRBJ2-5 . few TRBV5-5 TGTGCCAGCAGCTTGATCCCGGGAGAGACCCAGTACTTC CASSLIPGETQYF
TRBJ2-3 TRBD2 . TRBV7-3 TGTGCCAGCAGCTCGAGGACCGGGGGGACAGATACGCAGTATTTT CASSSRTGGTDTQYF
TRBJ2-5 . . TRBV5-3 TGTGCCAGAAGCTTTAGCCGGATCCAAGAGACCCAGTACTTC CARSFSRIQETQYF
TRBJ1-2 . . TRBV19 TGTGCCAGTAGTATTACTATTAATCTGGAGGGAAGCTATGGCTACACCTTC CASSITINLEGSYGYTF
TRBJ1-4 . . TRBV2 TGTGCCACCCTCATGAGGGTAGGGGAAAAACTGTTTTTT CATLMRVGEKLFF
TRBJ1-2 . . TRBV5-5 TGTGCCAGCAGCTTGGACATGTCCTATGGCTACACCTTC CASSLDMSYGYTF
TRBJ2-3 TRBD2 once TRBV10-1 TGCGCCAGCAGTGAACAAGGACTAGCGGGGGGTAGCACGCAGTATTTT CASSEQGLAGGSTQYF
TRBJ1-1 . . TRBV9 TGTGCCAGCAGCGCCCACGGGACTCCCACGAGGGCTTTCTTT CASSAHGTPTRAFF
TRBJ2-1 TRBD2 . TRBV6-2/TRBV6-3 TGTGCCAGCAGTTACGTGACTAGCGGGGGGGCAAATGAGCAGTTCTTC CASSYVTSGGANEQFF
TRBJ1-1 . . TRBV3-1/TRBV3-2 TGTGCCAGCAGCCCCCCCAGGGGTAACACTGAAGCTTTCTTT CASSPPRGNTEAFF
TRBJ2-1 TRBD2 . TRBV19 TGTGCCAGTAGTACCCACACTAGCGGGGGGGAGTTCTTC CASSTHTSGGEFF
TRBJ1-3 . . TRBV18 TGTGCCAGCTCACATTCCCGGTTGAACAGGGGAAACACCATATATTTT CASSHSRLNRGNTIYF
TRBJ2-2 . . TRBV3-1/TRBV3-2 TGTGCCAGTTCGGGGGTCCGGCTGACCGGGGAGCTGTTTTTT CASSGVRLTGELFF
TRBJ2-1 . . TRBV7-8 TGTGCCAGCAGCTTGGGGGGGCCCCTTTTCAATGAGCAGTTCTTC CASSLGGPLFNEQFF
TRBJ2-2 TRBD1 . TRBV29-1 TGCAGCGTGTACGGGACAGGGACAAACACCGGGGAGCTGTTTTTT CSVYGTGTNTGELFF
TRBJ2-4 . . TRBV7-8 TGTGCCAGCAGCCCAGCGCGTGGCAAAAACATTCAGTACTTC CASSPARGKNIQYF
TRBJ2-7 . many TRBV12-3/TRBV12-4 TGTGCCAGCAGTACTACCAGCTACGAGCAGTACTTC CASSTTSYEQYF
TRBJ1-2 . . TRBV5-1 TGCGCCAGCAGTTTGGGCCCGACAGGTGAGAGTGGCTACACCTTC CASSLGPTGESGYTF
TRBJ1-1 . . TRBV2 TGTGCCAGCAGGGGTGACTGGAACACTGAAGCTTTCTTT CASRGDWNTEAFF
TRBJ1-2 . few TRBV4-2 TGTGCCAGCAGCCAAGGTTCAGATCCGCGTCCGGGACAAGTCTATGGCTACACCTTC CASSQGSDPRPGQVYGYTF
TRBJ1-1 . . TRBV20-1 TGCAGTGCTAGTGAAGAACTCCGGGGCACTGAAGCTTTCTTT CSASEELRGTEAFF
TRBJ2-1 . few TRBV11-3 TGTGCCAGCAGCTCCCGAGGGGGGGCTAATGAGCAGTTCTTC CASSSRGGANEQFF
TRBJ1-3 . . TRBV30 TGTGCCTCAACAGGGAATATTGGAAACACCATATATTTT CASTGNIGNTIYF
TRBJ2-3 . . TRBV2 TGTGCCAGCAGTCCTAGCACAGATACGCAGTATTTT CASSPSTDTQYF
TRBJ1-1 . few TRBV6-5 TGTGCCAGCAGTTCCCCAGGGAACACTGAAGCTTTCTTT CASSSPGNTEAFF
TRBJ2-7 TRBD2 . TRBV7-2 TGTGCCAGCAGCTTAGGACTAGCGGGCGAGCAGTACTTC CASSLGLAGEQYF
TRBJ1-1 . once TRBV19 TGTGCCAGTAGTATTCTTAGCACCTTTGACTTT CASSILSTFDF
TRBJ1-6 TRBD1 few TRBV2 TGTGCCAGCAGTCTCGGACAGGGATTTAATTCACCCCTCCACTTT CASSLGQGFNSPLHF
TRBJ1-1 TRBD1 few TRBV12-3/TRBV12-4 TGTGCCAGCACACAGGGGGCGAACACTGAAGCTTTCTTT CASTQGANTEAFF
TRBJ2-5 . . TRBV18 TGTGCCAGCTCACCAGACTACCAGGGGAAGACCCAGTACTTC CASSPDYQGKTQYF
TRBJ2-1 TRBD2 once TRBV14 TGTGCCAGCAGCCTCCGAGCGGGGGGGGTCTCCTACAATGAGCAGTTCTTC CASSLRAGGVSYNEQFF
TRBJ2-7 TRBD1 once TRBV29-1 TGCAGCGTTGAAGATCGTAACAGGGGGATTGGGGAGCAGTACTTC CSVEDRNRGIGEQYF